The rows below give T cell receptor beta chains drawn from one sample of a study of T cell responses to AZD1222 COVID-19 vaccine. Clones were read by immunoSEQ multiplex PCR, and TCRdb kept only the in-frame ones, dropping some. The data contain some 150,000 clones, about 94% of them singletons. This sample comprised peripheral blood, obtained on day 0 of AZD1222 vaccination. Receptors originate from an adult in good health. The CDR3 runs from the conserved cysteine through the conserved F or W. Size is omitted from some rows. Given values are once, few, many or a class for expanded clones.

>.|TRBV28|TRBJ1-5
CASSTLGQGSNQPQHF
>.|TRBV11-2|TRBJ2-7
CASSPSRAGAGYEQYF
>.|TRBV21-1|TRBJ2-1
CASSKGTRRNEQFF
>.|TRBV9|TRBJ2-7
CASSVAGSDAYEQYF
>.|TRBV13|TRBJ1-6
CASSILGGNSPLHF
>once|TRBV4-2|TRBJ1-2
CASSQAGENYGYTF
>.|TRBV28|TRBJ2-1
CASTTGSLSYNEQFF
>.|TRBV6-1|TRBJ2-1
CASSERWTGVNEQFF
>.|TRBV11-2|TRBJ2-7
CASSKVTSGPTYEQYF
>.|TRBV7-2|TRBJ2-2
CASSPPAPGELFF
>.|TRBV4-1|TRBJ2-1
CASSQDRASGTANEQFF
>.|TRBV27|TRBJ2-7
CASSHGATYEQYF
>.|TRBV5-1|TRBJ2-7
CASSLVAGGNEQYF
>.|TRBV14|TRBJ1-1
CASSQTIARGTEAFF
>.|TRBV9|TRBJ1-2
CASSPHRPGGAF
>.|TRBV4-1|TRBJ1-4
CASSQDLGVVVEKLFF
>.|TRBV7-9|TRBJ1-1
CASSPVRGQEAEAFF
>.|TRBV27|TRBJ2-7
CASRLSGSYEQYF
>.|TRBV11-2|TRBJ2-3
CASSDGNRGLTDTQYF
>.|TRBV6-2/TRBV6-3|TRBJ2-1
CASSRQGTGRDEQFF
>.|TRBV9|TRBJ2-2
CASSVELAGEVAGELFF
>.|TRBV12-5|TRBJ2-5
CASGRDRERETQYF
>.|TRBV20-1|TRBJ2-7
CSAYEYEQYF
>.|TRBV5-4|TRBJ1-4
CASSSRGGRAGLFF
>.|TRBV21-1|TRBJ1-5
CASRQTSTGLEHSNQPQHF
>.|TRBV6-5|TRBJ1-5
CASSTGQGGQPQHF
>.|TRBV7-3|TRBJ2-5
CASSLVDSETQYF